This T cell receptor (beta chain) was retrieved from a study of T cell repertoires in cytomegalovirus infection. Across the study: Evidence of both CMV infection and a matching HLA type came from public TCR beta signatures.

TCRdb reprocessed the reads via MiXCR and lists one record per CDR3 protein. Counted here are some 350,000 distinct CDR3 sequences, about a sixth occurring once; the ten biggest clones make up 8.5% to 10%. Regarding this clonotype: Its matching antigen is unknown.

The V end was cut by 5 bases, the J end by 1 base, with 9 bases between. Germline V CDR1 and CDR2: DFQATT, SNEGSKA (reference sequence). The CDR3 is 12 residues long. Study-wide results and caveats: Frequencies of public TCR beta families were cumulated, and this identified carriers of CMV plus the relevant HLA. The ex vivo response was dominated by HLA-C-restricted CMV-specific TCR beta clonotypes.

The specimen sequenced was PBMCs. This clonotype originated in a human donor in good health (CMV status not recorded). Some clones in this sample may be carry-over from other donors' samples. The chain has TRBV20-1 and TRBJ2-7; a possible D gene is TRBD1 (6 bases). The CDR3 protein is CSAPTGSYEQYF. CDR3 sequence (DNA): TGCAGTGCTCCTACAGGGTCCTACGAGCAGTACTTC.